These T cell receptor beta chains were read from a single sample in a study of beta chain features in type 1 diabetes. Assay used: immunoSEQ multiplex PCR; TCRdb lists only in-frame clones, some missing. The sample shows 900,000 or so clones, roughly 15% of them seen only once. Sequenced input: naive CD4+ T cells from blood. Source of these receptors: a woman between 18 and 29 years old in good health. Each CDR3 is given with its conserved first and last residue. Each record gives: CDR3 length, J gene, V gene, CDR3 protein.

14 TRBJ2-5 TRBV2 CASRRTSGTETQYF
15 TRBJ1-4 TRBV5-1 CASSLTGQGGEKLFF
16 TRBJ1-1 TRBV18 CASSPLDLFESSEAFF
15 TRBJ2-1 TRBV6-6 CASSYPLVRANEQFF
16 TRBJ2-1 TRBV5-4 CASSPAGGLPNNEQFF
13 TRBJ2-5 TRBV4-3 CASSLGAGETQYF
13 TRBJ1-5 TRBV7-7 CASSLDRNQPQHF
14 TRBJ2-3 TRBV19 CASRDRAGSQTQYF
14 TRBJ1-2 TRBV7-9 CASSQPDSAAGYTF
16 TRBJ2-7 TRBV14 CASSLFGRPVGREQYF
15 TRBJ2-4 TRBV6-5 CASSYSLAEGGVQYF
14 TRBJ1-4 TRBV25-1 CASSPGATNEKLFF
19 TRBJ2-7 TRBV4-2 CASSQAASGSSWGTYEQYF
16 TRBJ2-1 TRBV5-5 CASSLRTRSAYNEQFF
16 TRBJ2-5 TRBV28 CASSHIEWFYQETQYF
16 TRBJ2-5 TRBV6-1 CASSEDWGLGTETQYF
13 TRBJ1-3 TRBV14 CASSPLSGNTIYF
12 TRBJ1-5 TRBV7-9 CASTWGNQPQHF
16 TRBJ2-7 TRBV5-1 CASSLFSRDQQYEQYF
12 TRBJ2-1 TRBV11-3 CASSASDNEQFF
15 TRBJ2-7 TRBV27 CASSPRTGQGYEQYF
13 TRBJ1-2 TRBV6-5 CASSPRRAYGYTF
15 TRBJ1-5 TRBV28 CASSTPGQGNQPQHF
13 TRBJ2-3 TRBV15 CATRRDRTDTQYF
15 TRBJ2-5 TRBV18 CASSPGFLYQETQYF
14 TRBJ1-2 TRBV29-1 CSVEDRGRTQGYTF
16 TRBJ2-3 TRBV18 CASSPSSFQGMDTQYF
16 TRBJ1-2 TRBV9 CASSVDFRGLYYGYTF
14 TRBJ2-7 TRBV2 CASRSPGTSLGQYF
15 TRBJ1-2 TRBV19 CASTPTGTANYGYTF
15 TRBJ2-1 TRBV11-1 CASSSSGRGNNEQFF
16 TRBJ2-1 TRBV4-3 CASSQVRTSGYNEQFF
17 TRBJ2-2 TRBV27 CASRVAGGPMNTGERFF
14 TRBJ2-1 TRBV4-3 CASSQYGRYNEQFF
14 TRBJ1-1 TRBV7-2 CASSPRPLNTEAFF
12 TRBJ1-2 TRBV28 CASSFPAFGYTF
14 TRBJ1-1 TRBV6-6 CASSYALRGPEAFF
16 TRBJ1-5 TRBV28 CASSQIGTGINQPQHF
14 TRBJ2-5 TRBV4-2 CASSQGVIKETQYF
14 TRBJ2-1 TRBV5-6 CASSLREGLDEQFF
18 TRBJ2-5 TRBV10-3 CAISESTGLAGGGETQYF